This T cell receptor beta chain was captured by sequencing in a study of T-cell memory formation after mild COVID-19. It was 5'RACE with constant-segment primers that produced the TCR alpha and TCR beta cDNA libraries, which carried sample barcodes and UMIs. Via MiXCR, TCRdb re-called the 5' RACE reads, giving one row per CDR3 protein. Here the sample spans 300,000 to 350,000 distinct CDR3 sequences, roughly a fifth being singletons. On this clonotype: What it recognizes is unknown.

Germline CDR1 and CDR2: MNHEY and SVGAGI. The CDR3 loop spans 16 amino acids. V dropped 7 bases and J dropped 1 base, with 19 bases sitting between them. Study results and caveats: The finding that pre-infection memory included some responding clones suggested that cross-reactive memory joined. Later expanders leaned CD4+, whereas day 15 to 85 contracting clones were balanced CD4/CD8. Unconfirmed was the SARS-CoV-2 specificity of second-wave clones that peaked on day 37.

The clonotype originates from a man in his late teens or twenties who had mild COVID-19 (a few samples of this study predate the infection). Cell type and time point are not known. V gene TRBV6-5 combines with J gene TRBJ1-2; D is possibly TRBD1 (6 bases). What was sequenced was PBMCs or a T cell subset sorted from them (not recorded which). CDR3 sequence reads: CASTTRRQAINYGYTF. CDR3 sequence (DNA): TGTGCCAGCACAACAAGGCGACAGGCGATTAACTATGGCTACACCTTC.